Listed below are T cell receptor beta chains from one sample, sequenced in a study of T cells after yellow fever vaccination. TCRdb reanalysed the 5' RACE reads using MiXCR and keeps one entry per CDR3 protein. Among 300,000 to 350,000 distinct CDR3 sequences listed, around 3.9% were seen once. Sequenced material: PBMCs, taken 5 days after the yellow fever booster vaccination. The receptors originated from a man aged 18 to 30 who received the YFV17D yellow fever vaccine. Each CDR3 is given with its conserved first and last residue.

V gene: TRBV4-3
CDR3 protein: CASRTSGGAPYNEQFF

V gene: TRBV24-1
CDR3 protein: CATRPGADYGYTF

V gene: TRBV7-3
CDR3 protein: CASSLIGGHEQYF

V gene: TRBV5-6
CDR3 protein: CASSFRLAGAEDTQYF

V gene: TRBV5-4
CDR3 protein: CASSLAGQGASGANVLTF

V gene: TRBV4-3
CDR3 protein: CASSQTRDRGRNTGELFF

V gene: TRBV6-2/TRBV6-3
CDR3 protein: CASRREMETTEAFF

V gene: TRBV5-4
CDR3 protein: CASSSDRWNTEAFF

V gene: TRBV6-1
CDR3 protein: CASSEELANTGELFF

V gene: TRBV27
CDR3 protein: CAIKPEANQETQYF

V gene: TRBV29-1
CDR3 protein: CSVEGQFNTEAFF

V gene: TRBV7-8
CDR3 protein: CASSSRPGTGANAPYEQYF

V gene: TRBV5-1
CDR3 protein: CASSVTATNTEAFF

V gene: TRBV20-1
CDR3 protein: CSARGLGAEAFF

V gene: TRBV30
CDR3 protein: CAWSVKHGFGTQYF

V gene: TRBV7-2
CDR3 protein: CASSSLGVGNSPLHF

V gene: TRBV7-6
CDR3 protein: CASSLRVRALDEQYF

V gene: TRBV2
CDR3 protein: CASIRQVDEQFF

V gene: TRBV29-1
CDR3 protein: CSLGDTANYGYTF

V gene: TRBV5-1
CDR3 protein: CASSLQGRVNTIYF

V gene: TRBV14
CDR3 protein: CASSHLSGANVLTF

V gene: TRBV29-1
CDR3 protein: CSVEGGYGNEKLFF

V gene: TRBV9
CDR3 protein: CASSPQVMGTEAFF

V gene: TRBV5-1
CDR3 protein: CASSLVAGETGELFF

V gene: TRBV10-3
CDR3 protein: CAIKPGLAAGDDTQYF

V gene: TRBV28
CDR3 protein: CASSNLAGGQGEQFF

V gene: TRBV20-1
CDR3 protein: CSASGVGTYGYTF

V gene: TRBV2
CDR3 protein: CASSEGSSEKLFF

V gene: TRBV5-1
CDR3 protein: CASSLVPSGGPTDTQYF

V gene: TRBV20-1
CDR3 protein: CSADQLDSYNEQFF

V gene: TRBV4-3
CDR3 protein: CASSQGRSYGYTF

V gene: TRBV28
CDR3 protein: CASSLLQGGYYGYTF

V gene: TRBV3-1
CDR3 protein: CASSQVSLRQAQGQYF

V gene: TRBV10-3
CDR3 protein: CAISESRTEGRPLHF

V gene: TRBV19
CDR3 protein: CASSLDRVMNTEAFF

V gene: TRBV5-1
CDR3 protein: CASKPTGFSGLAGDPNEQFF

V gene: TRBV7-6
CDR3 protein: CASSLIWGGASYNEQFF

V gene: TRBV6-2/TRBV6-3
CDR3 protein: CASSSGQGSYNEQFF

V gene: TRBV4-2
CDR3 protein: CASSQVHRGQVKGLDKNIQYF

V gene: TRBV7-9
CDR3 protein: CASSLEDTDSPLHF

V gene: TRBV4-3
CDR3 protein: CASSQDGWTLNQPQHF

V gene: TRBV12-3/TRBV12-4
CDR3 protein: CASSNPAGWPQHF

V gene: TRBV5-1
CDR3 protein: CASSSGPPGVAYNEQFF

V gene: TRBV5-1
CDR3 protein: CASSETGSDTQYF

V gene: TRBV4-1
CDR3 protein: CASSRGQGEVNTEAFF

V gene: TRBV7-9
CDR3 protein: CASSLDSTEAFF

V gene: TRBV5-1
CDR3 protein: CASSGGRSDNEQFF

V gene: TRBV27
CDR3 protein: CASSFKLANRQFF

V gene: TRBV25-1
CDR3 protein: CASSESGLAGTGELFF

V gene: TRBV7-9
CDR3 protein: CASSLARVNFAKNIQYF

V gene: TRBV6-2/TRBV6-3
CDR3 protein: CAIRRDLSTDTQYF

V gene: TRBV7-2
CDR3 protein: CASSLNERDHEQYF

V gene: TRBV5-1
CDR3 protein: CASSQDRSSGELFF

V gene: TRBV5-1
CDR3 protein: CASSPTSGGPTDTQYF

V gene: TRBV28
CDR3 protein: CASSPGGALTEAFF

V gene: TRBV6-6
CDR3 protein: CASRLLAEGTDTQYF

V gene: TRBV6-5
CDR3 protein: CASSYSRYSGNTIYF

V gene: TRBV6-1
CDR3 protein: CASSAQGYTF

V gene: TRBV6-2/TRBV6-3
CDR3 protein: CASSFQDGTEAFF